The clone carrying this TCR beta chain has more than one count but fewer than ten. Its target is unknown. The entry originates in a study of identical twins. Study-wide points: Sequences that were out-of-frame, alpha and twin-shared displayed an excess of low generation probability.

TCRdb reprocessed the 5' RACE reads with MiXCR, giving one entry per CDR3 protein. The sample includes fewer than 900,000 distinct CDR3 sequences, less than 25% seen only once; the top ten take roughly 4%. CDR1 is SQVTM and CDR2 is ANQGSEA in the germline V gene. The CDR3 is made up of 10 amino acids. The germline V and J ends were trimmed by 5 bases and 10 bases, with 11 bases remaining between them. Another study also made use of these data, one on T cells expressing NK-cell markers. That source reports: Sequencing covered eight donors, seven HCMV-seropositive and one seronegative. A few donors' CD3+CD56-NKG2C+ cells were dominated by the same clonotypes.

The chain combines TRBV29-1 with TRBJ1-1, with a tentative D call TRBD1 (5 bases). The origin of this receptor is a woman younger than 30 in good health. The sample comprised PBMCs. The CDR3 spells CSVPGRPAFF. In nucleotides, the CDR3 is TGCAGCGTTCCAGGGAGGCCAGCTTTCTTT.